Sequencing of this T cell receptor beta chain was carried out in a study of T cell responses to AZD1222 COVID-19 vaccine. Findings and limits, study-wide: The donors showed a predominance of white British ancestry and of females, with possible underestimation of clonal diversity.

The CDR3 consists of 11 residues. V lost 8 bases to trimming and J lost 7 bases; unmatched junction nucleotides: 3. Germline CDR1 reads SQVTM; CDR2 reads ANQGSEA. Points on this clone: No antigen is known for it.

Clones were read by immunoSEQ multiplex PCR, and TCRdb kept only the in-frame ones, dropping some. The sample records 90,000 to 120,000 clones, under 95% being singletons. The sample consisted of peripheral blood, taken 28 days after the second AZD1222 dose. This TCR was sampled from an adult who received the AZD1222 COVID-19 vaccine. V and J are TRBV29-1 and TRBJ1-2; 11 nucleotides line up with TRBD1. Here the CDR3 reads CSTGTGGGYTF. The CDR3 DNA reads TGCAGCACCGGGACAGGGGGTGGCTACACCTTC.